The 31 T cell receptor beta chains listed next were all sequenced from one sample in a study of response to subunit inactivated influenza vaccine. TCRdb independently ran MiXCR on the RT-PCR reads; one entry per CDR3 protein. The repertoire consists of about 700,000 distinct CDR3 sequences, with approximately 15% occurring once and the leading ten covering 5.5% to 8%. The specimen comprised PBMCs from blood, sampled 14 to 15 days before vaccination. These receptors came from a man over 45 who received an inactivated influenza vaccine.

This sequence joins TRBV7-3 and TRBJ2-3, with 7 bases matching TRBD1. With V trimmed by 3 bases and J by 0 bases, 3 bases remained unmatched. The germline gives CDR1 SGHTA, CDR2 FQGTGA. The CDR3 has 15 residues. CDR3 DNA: TGTGCCAGCAGCTTTACAGGGGCTAGCACAGATACGCAGTATTTT. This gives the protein CASSFTGASTDTQYF.

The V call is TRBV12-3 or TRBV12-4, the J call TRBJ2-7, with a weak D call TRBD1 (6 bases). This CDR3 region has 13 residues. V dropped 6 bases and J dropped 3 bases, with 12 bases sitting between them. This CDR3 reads CASSPGHRYEQYF. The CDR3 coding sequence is TGTGCCAGCAGCCCGGGACACCGCTACGAGCAGTACTTC.

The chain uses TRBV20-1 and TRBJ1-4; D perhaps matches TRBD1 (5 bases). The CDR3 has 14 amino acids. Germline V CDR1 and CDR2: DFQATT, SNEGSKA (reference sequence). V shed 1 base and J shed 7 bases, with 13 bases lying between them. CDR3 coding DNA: TGCAGTGCTAGAGCCCCCACAGGCGTTGAAAAACTGTTTTTT. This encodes CSARAPTGVEKLFF.

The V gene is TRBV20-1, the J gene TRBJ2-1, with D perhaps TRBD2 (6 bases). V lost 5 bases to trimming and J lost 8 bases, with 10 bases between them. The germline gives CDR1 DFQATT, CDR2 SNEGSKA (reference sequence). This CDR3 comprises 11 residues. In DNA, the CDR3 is TGCAGTGCTCCCGGGACTCATGAGCAGTTCTTC. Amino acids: CSAPGTHEQFF.

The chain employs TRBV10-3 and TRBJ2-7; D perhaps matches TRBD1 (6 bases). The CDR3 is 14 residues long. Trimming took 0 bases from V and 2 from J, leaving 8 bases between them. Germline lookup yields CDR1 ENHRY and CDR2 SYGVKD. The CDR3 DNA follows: TGTGCCATCAGTGAGTCCGGGACAACCTACGAGCAGTACTTC. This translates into CAISESGTTYEQYF.

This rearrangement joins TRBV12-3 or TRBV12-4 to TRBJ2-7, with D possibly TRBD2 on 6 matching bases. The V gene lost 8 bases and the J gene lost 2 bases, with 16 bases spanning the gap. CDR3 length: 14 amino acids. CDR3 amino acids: CASGVRRGAYEQYF. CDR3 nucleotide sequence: TGTGCCAGCGGGGTCCGGCGGGGCGCCTACGAGCAGTACTTC.

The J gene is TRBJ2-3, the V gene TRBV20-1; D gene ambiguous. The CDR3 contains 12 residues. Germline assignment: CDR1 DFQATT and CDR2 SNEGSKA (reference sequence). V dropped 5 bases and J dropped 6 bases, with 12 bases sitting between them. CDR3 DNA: TGCAGTGCTGGGTCCCCCATGGATACGCAGTATTTT. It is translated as CSAGSPMDTQYF.

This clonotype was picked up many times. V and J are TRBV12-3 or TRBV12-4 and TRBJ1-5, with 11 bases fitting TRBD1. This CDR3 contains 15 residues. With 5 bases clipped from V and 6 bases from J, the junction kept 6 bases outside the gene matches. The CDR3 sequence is CASSLGQGAFQPQHF. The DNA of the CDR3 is TGTGCCAGCAGTCTCGGACAGGGGGCATTTCAGCCCCAGCATTTT.

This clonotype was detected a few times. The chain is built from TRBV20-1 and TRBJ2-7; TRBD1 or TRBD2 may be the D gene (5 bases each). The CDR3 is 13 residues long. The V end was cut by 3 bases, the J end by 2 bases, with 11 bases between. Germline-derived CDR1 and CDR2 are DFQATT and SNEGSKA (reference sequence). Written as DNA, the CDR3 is TGCAGTGCTAGTCGGGACGCCACCTACGAGCAGTACTTC. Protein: CSASRDATYEQYF.

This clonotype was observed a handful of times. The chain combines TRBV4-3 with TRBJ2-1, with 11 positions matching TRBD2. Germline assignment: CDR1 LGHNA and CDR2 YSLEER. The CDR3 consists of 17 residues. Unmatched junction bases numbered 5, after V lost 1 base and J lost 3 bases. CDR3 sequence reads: CASSQGPTSGVYNEQFF. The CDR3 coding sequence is TGCGCCAGCAGCCAAGGTCCGACTAGCGGGGTCTACAATGAGCAGTTCTTC.

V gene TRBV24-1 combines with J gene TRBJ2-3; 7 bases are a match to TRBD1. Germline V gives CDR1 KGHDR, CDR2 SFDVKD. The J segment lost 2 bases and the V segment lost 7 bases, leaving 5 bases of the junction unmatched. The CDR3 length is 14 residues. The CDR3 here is CATRRDSSTDTQYF. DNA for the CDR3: TGTGCCACCAGACGGGACAGCTCCACAGATACGCAGTATTTT.

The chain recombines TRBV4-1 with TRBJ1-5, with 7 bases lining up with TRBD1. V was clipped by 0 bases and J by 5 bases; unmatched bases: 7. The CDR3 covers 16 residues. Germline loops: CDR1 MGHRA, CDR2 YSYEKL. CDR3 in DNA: TGCGCCAGCAGCCAAGAAGCGACAGGGAGGCATCAGCCCCAGCATTTT. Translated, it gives CASSQEATGRHQPQHF.

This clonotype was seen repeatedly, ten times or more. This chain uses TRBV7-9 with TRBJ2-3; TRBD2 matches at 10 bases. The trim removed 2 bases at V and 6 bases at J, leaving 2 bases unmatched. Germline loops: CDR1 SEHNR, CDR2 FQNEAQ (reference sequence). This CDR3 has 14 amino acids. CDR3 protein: CASSLSTSGDTQYF. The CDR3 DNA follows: TGTGCCAGCAGCTTATCGACTAGCGGGGATACGCAGTATTTT. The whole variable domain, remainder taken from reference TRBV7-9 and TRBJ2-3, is DTGVSQNPRHKITKRGQNVTFRCDPISEHNRLYWYRQTLGQGPEFLTYFQNEAQLEKSRLLSDRFSAERPKGSFSTLEIQRTEQGDSAMYLCASSLSTSGDTQYFGPGTRLTVL.

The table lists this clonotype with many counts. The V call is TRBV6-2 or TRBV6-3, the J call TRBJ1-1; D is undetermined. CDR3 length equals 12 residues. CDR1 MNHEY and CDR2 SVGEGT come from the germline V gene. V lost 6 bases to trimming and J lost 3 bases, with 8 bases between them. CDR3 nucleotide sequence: TGTGCCAGCAGCTACGGGCACACTGAAGCTTTCTTT. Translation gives CASSYGHTEAFF.

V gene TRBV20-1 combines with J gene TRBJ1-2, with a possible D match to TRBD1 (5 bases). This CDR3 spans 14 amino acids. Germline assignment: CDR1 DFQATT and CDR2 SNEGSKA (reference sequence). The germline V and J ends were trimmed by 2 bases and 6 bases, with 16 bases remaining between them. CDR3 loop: CSARWTSKGHGYTF. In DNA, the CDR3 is TGCAGTGCTAGATGGACATCCAAGGGACATGGCTACACCTTC.

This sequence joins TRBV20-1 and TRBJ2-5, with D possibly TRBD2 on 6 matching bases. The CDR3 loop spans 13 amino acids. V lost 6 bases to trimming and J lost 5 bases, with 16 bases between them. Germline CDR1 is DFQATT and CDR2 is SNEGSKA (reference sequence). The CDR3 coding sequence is TGCAGTGCACGACCCCTAGCGCGGGAGACCCAGTACTTC. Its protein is CSARPLARETQYF.

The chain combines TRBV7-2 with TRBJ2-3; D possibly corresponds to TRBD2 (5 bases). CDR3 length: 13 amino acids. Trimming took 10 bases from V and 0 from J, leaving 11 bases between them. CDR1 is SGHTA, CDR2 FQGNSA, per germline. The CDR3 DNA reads TGTGCCAAAGCGGTAACTAGCACAGATACGCAGTATTTT. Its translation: CAKAVTSTDTQYF. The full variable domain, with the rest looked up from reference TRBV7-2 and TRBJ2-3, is GAGVSQSPSNKVTEKGKDVELRCDPISGHTALYWYRQSLGQGLEFLIYFQGNSAPDKSGLPSDRFSAERTGGSVSTLTIQRTQQEDSAVYLCAKAVTSTDTQYFGPGTRLTVL.

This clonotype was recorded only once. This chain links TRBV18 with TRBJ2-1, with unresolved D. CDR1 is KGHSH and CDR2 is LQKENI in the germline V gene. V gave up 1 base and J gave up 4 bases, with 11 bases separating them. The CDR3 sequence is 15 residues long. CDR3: CASSPQWKRYNEQFF. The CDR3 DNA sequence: TGTGCCAGCTCACCACAATGGAAAAGGTACAATGAGCAGTTCTTC.

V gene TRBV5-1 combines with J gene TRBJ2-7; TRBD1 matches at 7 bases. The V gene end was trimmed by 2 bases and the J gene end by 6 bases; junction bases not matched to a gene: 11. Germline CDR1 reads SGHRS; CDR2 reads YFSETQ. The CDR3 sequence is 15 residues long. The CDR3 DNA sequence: TGCGCCAGCAGCTTACTGGGACAGTTATTTTCCGAGCAGTACTTC. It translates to CASSLLGQLFSEQYF.

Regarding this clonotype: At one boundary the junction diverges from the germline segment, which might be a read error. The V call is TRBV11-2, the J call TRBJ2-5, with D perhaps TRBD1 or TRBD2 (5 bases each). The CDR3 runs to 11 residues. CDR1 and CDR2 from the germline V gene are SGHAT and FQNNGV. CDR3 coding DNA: TGTGCCAGCAGCGCAGGGAGTCTACCGCACTTC. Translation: CASSAGSLPHF.

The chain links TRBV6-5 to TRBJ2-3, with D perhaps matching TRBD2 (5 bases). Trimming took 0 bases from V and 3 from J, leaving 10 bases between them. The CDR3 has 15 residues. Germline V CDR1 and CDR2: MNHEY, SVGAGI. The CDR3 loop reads CASSYSTTGTDTQYF. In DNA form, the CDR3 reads TGTGCCAGCAGTTACTCGACAACGGGGACAGATACGCAGTATTTT.

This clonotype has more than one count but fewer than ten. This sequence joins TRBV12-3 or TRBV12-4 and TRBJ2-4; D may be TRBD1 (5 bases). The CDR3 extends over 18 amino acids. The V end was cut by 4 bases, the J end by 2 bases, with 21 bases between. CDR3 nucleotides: TGTGCCAGCAGTTCGGACACCCCCCAGAGGAGAACCAAAAACATTCAGTACTTC. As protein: CASSSDTPQRRTKNIQYF.

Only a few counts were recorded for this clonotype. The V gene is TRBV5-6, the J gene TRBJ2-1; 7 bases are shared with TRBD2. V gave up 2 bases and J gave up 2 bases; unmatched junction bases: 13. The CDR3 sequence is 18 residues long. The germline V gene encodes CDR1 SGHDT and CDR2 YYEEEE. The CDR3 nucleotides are TGTGCCAGCAGCTTTAGGGCGGCTGTGGCGGGGGCCTACAATGAGCAGTTCTTC. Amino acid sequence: CASSFRAAVAGAYNEQFF.

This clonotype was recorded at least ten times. CDR3 protein: CASRRPGPMNTEAFF. In DNA, the CDR3 is TGTGCCAGCAGGCGCCCGGGACCGATGAACACTGAAGCTTTCTTT. The chain has TRBV28 and TRBJ1-1, with TRBD1 as a possible D gene (5 bases). This CDR3 has 15 residues. With 6 bases removed from V and 0 bases from J, the gap between germline ends came to 14 bases. Germline values: CDR1 MDHEN, CDR2 SYDVKM.

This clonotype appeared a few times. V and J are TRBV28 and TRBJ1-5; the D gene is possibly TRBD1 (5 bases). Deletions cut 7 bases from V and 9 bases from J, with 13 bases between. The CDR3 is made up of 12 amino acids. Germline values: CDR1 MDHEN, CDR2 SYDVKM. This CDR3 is CASTDTGRPQHF. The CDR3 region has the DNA TGTGCCAGCACGGACACCGGCCGGCCCCAGCATTTT.

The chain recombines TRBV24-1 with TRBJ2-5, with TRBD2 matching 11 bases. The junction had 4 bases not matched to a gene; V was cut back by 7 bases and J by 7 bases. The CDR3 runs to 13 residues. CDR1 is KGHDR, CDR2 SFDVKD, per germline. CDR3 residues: CATRGLADGTQYF. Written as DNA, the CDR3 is TGTGCCACCAGGGGACTAGCGGACGGGACCCAGTACTTC.

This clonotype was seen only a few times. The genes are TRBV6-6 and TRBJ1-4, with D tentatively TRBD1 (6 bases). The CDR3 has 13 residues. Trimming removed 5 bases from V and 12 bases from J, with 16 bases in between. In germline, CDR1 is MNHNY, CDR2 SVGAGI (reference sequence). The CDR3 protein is CASSAPGGRELFF. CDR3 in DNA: TGTGCCAGCAGTGCACCTGGGGGGCGAGAACTGTTTTTT.

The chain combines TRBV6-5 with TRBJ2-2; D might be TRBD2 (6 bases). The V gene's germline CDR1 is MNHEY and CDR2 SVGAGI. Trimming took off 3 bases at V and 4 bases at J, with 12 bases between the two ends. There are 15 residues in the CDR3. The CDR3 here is CASSYPGTPTGELFF. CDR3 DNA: TGTGCCAGCAGTTATCCCGGGACTCCCACCGGGGAGCTGTTTTTT.

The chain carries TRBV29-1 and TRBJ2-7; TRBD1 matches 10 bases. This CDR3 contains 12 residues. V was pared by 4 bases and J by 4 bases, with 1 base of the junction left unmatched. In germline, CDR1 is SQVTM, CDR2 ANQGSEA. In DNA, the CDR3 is TGCAGCGTTGGGGACAGGGGTTACGAGCAGTACTTC. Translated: CSVGDRGYEQYF.

CDR3 sequence: CASSLGHTGVGELFF. Written as DNA, the CDR3 is TGCGCCAGCAGCTTGGGACACACAGGGGTCGGGGAGCTGTTTTTT. The rearrangement joins TRBV5-1 to TRBJ2-2; 7 nucleotides align to TRBD1. This CDR3 is built from 15 residues. Germline V gene data show CDR1 as SGHRS and CDR2 as YFSETQ. Unmatched junction bases numbered 6, after V lost 0 bases and J lost 7 bases.

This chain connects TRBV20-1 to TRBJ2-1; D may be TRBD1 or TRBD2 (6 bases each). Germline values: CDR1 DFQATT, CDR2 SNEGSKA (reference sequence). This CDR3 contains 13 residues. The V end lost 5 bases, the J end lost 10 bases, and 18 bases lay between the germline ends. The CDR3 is CSAPVLGGREQFF. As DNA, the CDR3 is TGCAGTGCTCCCGTTTTAGGGGGGCGCGAGCAGTTCTTC.